What follows are 18 T cell receptor beta chains derived from one specimen sequenced in a study of T cells in Graves' hyperthyroidism and ophthalmopathy. RNA transcripts were the template for amplifying TCR beta CDR3 regions. The TCR CDR3 first-round RT-PCR relied on the HTBI primer set. TCRdb independently ran MiXCR on the multiplex PCR reads; one entry per CDR3 protein. The sample lists around 720,000 distinct CDR3 sequences; roughly a third were seen once. The sequenced sample was blood. The receptors stem from a woman aged 40 to 49 with Graves' hyperthyroidism.

This clonotype has at least ten counts. CDR3 coding DNA: TGTGCCAGCAGCTTAGGAGGGGTTCTGTCGTACGAGCAGTACTTC. It yields the protein CASSLGGVLSYEQYF. This rearrangement joins TRBV7-2 to TRBJ2-7, with D perhaps given as TRBD1 or TRBD2 (5 bases each). Germline values: CDR1 SGHTA, CDR2 FQGNSA. The CDR3 is made up of 15 amino acids. V was clipped by 1 base and J by 4 bases, with 14 bases between them.

The chain combines TRBV10-1 with TRBJ2-2; D may be TRBD1 or TRBD2 (5 bases each). Per germline, CDR1 WNHNN and CDR2 SYGVQD (reference sequence). The ends were cut back, 5 bases at V and 2 bases at J, with 12 bases in the middle. CDR3 length equals 15 residues. CDR3 DNA sequence: TGCGCCAGCAGTTGGGACGGATTAAACACCGGGGAGCTGTTTTTT. As protein: CASSWDGLNTGELFF.

This clonotype has a count of ten or more. This chain joins TRBV7-2 and TRBJ2-7; D not resolved. The CDR3 has 13 residues. Trimming removed 5 bases at V and 2 bases at J, with 10 bases between. CDR1 is SGHTA, CDR2 FQGNSA, per germline. The CDR3 bases are TGTGCCAGCAGCCCCGCTGTCCCCTACGAGCAGTACTTC. Amino acids: CASSPAVPYEQYF.

The chain uses TRBV6-5 and TRBJ1-1; tentative D call: TRBD1 (6 bases). There are 16 residues in the CDR3. V lost 0 bases, J lost 11 bases, and 22 bases lay in between. Per germline, CDR1 MNHEY and CDR2 SVGAGI. Here the CDR3 DNA reads TGTGCCAGCAGTTACTCGAGATTCGCCGGGGGCCAGGGGGCTTTCTTT. This codes for CASSYSRFAGGQGAFF.

The chain couples TRBV20-1 to TRBJ2-2, with 7 bases aligning to TRBD1. The V segment lost 2 bases and the J segment 1 base; nucleotides outside the gene matches: 4. CDR1 and CDR2 (germline): DFQATT, SNEGSKA (reference sequence). The CDR3 extends over 15 amino acids. The CDR3, as DNA: TGCAGTGCTAGATCCCGGACAGGGAACACCGGGGAGCTGTTTTTT. Translation gives CSARSRTGNTGELFF.

The CDR3 protein is CASSLAGASGAPYEQYF. In nucleotides, the CDR3 is TGCGCCAGCAGCTTGGCCGGGGCTAGCGGGGCCCCCTACGAGCAGTACTTC. The chain links TRBV4-3 to TRBJ2-7; 9 nucleotides match TRBD2. Germline CDR1 and CDR2: LGHNA and YSLEER. Trimming at V came to 5 bases and at J to 2 bases, leaving 13 bases not matched to a gene. The CDR3 is made up of 17 amino acids.

This chain uses TRBV10-3 with TRBJ2-7, with D hard to call. The germline gives CDR1 ENHRY, CDR2 SYGVKD. This CDR3 spans 13 amino acids. V was cut by 10 bases and J by 3 bases, with 16 bases left in between. CDR3 loop: CASTQISDYEQYF. Here the CDR3 DNA reads TGTGCCAGCACCCAAATATCCGACTACGAGCAGTACTTC.

The V gene is TRBV12-3 or TRBV12-4, the J gene TRBJ2-6, with 8 bases that match TRBD2. CDR3 length: 17 amino acids. V trimming: 4 bases; J trimming: 4 bases; junction bases outside the gene matches: 9. The CDR3 nucleotides read TGTGCCAGCAGTTACAGGGCGGGGGGCTTCGGGGCCAACGTCCTGACTTTC. Translating it yields CASSYRAGGFGANVLTF.

The genes are TRBV19 and TRBJ2-7; 7 bases line up with TRBD1. The CDR3 is 14 amino acids. J lost 6 bases, V lost 6 bases, and 11 bases had no gene match. CDR1 LNHDA and CDR2 SQIVND come from the germline V gene (reference sequence). CDR3 loop: CASSIGPQGIEQYF. Written as DNA, the CDR3 is TGTGCCAGTAGCATTGGACCACAGGGGATCGAGCAGTACTTC.

This clonotype was observed a few times. Since a much larger clone is just one base distant, this may be a read error. V gene TRBV10-3 combines with J gene TRBJ1-1; maybe TRBD1 (6 bases). Looked up from germline, CDR1 is ENHRY and CDR2 is SYGVKD. The CDR3 has 14 amino acids. The ends were cut back, 0 bases at V and 6 bases at J, with 11 bases in the middle. The CDR3 sequence is CAISESEGDAEAFF. CDR3 bases: TGTGCCATCAGTGAGTCAGAGGGGGACGCTGAAGCTTTCTTT.

This chain joins TRBV4-1 and TRBJ1-5; possible D gene TRBD1, 5 bases. With 2 bases removed from V and 7 bases from J, the gap between germline ends came to 18 bases. This CDR3 has 16 residues. CDR1 and CDR2 from the germline V gene are MGHRA and YSYEKL. The CDR3 DNA follows: TGCGCCAGCAGCCAACCAAGATCGGGACGGGGGCAGCCCCAGCATTTT. Amino acids: CASSQPRSGRGQPQHF.

The sample holds many counts of this clonotype. This chain connects TRBV7-8 to TRBJ2-7; maybe TRBD1 (7 bases). The CDR3 extends over 14 amino acids. Germline-derived CDR1 and CDR2 are SGHVS and FQNEAQ. With 0 bases removed from V and 4 bases from J, the gap between germline ends came to 10 bases. The CDR3 nucleotides read TGTGCCAGCAGCTTAGCCTCAGGGGGGTACGAGCAGTACTTC. Protein product: CASSLASGGYEQYF.

The rearrangement joins TRBV4-3 to TRBJ2-2; maybe TRBD2 (5 bases). The CDR3 totals 16 residues. Looked up from germline, CDR1 is LGHNA and CDR2 is YSLEER. Trimming removed 0 bases from V and 1 base from J, with 9 bases in between. CDR3 loop: CASSQDRRGNTGELFF. The DNA for the CDR3 is TGCGCCAGCAGCCAAGACCGACGGGGGAACACCGGGGAGCTGTTTTTT.

This chain links TRBV10-3 with TRBJ2-3, with D perhaps matching TRBD1 (6 bases). V was trimmed by 7 bases and J by 3 bases, leaving 17 bases between them. Germline V gene data show CDR1 as ENHRY and CDR2 as SYGVKD. The CDR3 has 15 residues. This CDR3 is CAINGITGKTDTQYF. For the CDR3, the DNA is TGTGCCATCAATGGTATAACAGGGAAAACAGATACGCAGTATTTT.

The genes are TRBV10-3 and TRBJ1-1, with D perhaps TRBD1 (5 bases). Germline-derived CDR1 and CDR2 are ENHRY and SYGVKD. V lost 6 bases to trimming and J lost 5 bases, with 16 bases between them. This CDR3 contains 14 residues. The CDR3 is CAISGGRGGTEAFF. DNA for the CDR3: TGTGCCATCAGCGGTGGGAGGGGAGGGACTGAAGCTTTCTTT.

This clonotype was recorded many times. The rearrangement joins TRBV2 to TRBJ2-5; 11 bases are a match to TRBD1. Germline V gene data show CDR1 as SNHLY and CDR2 as FYNNEI. There are 18 residues in the CDR3. V lost 7 bases, J lost 10 bases, and 23 bases stayed unmatched. CDR3 in DNA: TGTGCCAGCACCCTGGTGGGGACAGGGGGGACAATAGCGGGAGTCCAGTACTTC. It encodes CASTLVGTGGTIAGVQYF.

This chain links TRBV5-1 with TRBJ2-2; no firm D call. Germline CDR1 and CDR2: SGHRS and YFSETQ. V was pared by 3 bases and J by 1 base, with 19 bases between. The CDR3 is 18 amino acids. DNA for the CDR3: TGCGCCAGCAGCTCTCAGATTACTGGAGACCTGAACACCGGGGAGCTGTTTTTT. This translates into CASSSQITGDLNTGELFF. Drawing the rest from reference TRBV5-1 and TRBJ2-2, the complete variable domain is KAGVTQTPRYLIKTRGQQVTLSCSPISGHRSVSWYQQTPGQGLQFLFEYFSETQRNKGNFPGRFSGRQFSNSRSEMNVSTLELGDSALYLCASSSQITGDLNTGELFFGEGSRLTVL.

This clonotype was recorded a few times. This may be a read error: a much more frequent sequence differs by one nucleotide. The chain uses TRBV24-1 and TRBJ1-2, with TRBD1 matching 8 bases. This CDR3 spans 14 amino acids. V trimming: 3 bases; J trimming: 6 bases; junction bases outside the gene matches: 5. Germline V gives CDR1 KGHDR, CDR2 SFDVKD. CDR3 in amino acids: CATSDPGTGHGYTF. CDR3 bases: TGTGCCACCAGTGATCCAGGGACAGGCCATGGCTACACCTTC.